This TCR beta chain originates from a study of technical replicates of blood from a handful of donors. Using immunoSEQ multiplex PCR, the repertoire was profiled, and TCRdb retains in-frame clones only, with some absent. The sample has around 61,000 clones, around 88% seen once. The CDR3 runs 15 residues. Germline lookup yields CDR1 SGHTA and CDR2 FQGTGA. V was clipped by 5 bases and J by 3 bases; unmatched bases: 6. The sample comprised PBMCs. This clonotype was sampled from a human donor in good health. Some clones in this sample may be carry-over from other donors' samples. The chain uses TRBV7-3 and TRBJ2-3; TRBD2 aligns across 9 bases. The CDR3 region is CASSLIAGATDTQYF. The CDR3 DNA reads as TGTGCCAGCAGCCTAATAGCGGGAGCTACAGATACGCAGTATTTT.